Described below is a single T cell receptor (beta chain) sequence and its context. Clones were read by immunoSEQ multiplex PCR, and TCRdb kept only the in-frame ones, dropping some. The table has under 150,000 clones, 85% to 90% seen once. The donors were part of the roughly 130-subject validation cohort, which stood apart from the 666-subject first cohort. The sample belongs to a study of cytomegalovirus exposure and HLA in healthy donors. The CDR3 extends over 18 amino acids. The ends lost 3 bases at V and 7 bases at J; junction bases unmatched: 10. The germline V gene has CDR1 MNHEY and CDR2 SMNVEV (reference sequence).

This rearrangement joins TRBV27 to TRBJ2-1; TRBD2 matches 15 bases. Sequencing input: PBMCs. This receptor was identified in a man in his late teens or twenties in good health and CMV-seropositive. CDR3 in DNA: TGTGCCAGCAGTTTCGACCCCTTTGGACTAGCGGGAGGGAATGAGCAGTTCTTC. Protein sequence: CASSFDPFGLAGGNEQFF.